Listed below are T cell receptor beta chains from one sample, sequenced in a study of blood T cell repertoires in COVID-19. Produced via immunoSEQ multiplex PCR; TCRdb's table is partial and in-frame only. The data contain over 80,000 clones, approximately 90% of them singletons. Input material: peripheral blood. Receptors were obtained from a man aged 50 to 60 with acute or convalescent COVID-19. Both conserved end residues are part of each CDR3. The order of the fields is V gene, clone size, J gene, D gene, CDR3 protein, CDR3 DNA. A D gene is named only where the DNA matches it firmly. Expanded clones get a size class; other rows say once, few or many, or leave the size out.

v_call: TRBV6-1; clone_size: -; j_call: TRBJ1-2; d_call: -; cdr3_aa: CASSEVVAGEYGYTF; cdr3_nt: TGTGCCAGCAGTGAAGTGGTGGCAGGGGAATATGGCTACACCTTC
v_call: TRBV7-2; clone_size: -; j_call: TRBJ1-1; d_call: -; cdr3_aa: CASVGHTEAFF; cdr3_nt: TGTGCCAGCGTGGGACATACCGAAGCTTTCTTT
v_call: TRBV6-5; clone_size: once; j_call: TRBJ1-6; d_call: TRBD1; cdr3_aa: CASSYSGQGINSPLHF; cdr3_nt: TGTGCCAGCAGTTATTCGGGACAGGGAATAAATTCACCCCTCCACTTT
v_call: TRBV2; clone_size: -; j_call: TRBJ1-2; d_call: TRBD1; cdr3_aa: CASFDRGRTYGYTF; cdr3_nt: TGTGCCAGCTTCGACAGGGGGCGGACCTATGGCTACACCTTC
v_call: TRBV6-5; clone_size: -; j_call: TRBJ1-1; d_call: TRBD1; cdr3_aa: CASRGQGQGTEAFF; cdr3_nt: TGTGCCAGCAGGGGACAGGGTCAGGGCACTGAAGCTTTCTTT
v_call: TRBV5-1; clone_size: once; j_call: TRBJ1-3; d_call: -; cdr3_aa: CATKDSSGNTIYF; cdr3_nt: TGCGCCACCAAGGACAGCTCTGGAAACACCATATATTTT
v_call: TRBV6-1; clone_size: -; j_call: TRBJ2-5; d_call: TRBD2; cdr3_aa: CASSERASTSGVKTQYF; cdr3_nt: TGTGCCAGCAGTGAACGGGCGTCGACTAGCGGGGTGAAGACCCAGTACTTC
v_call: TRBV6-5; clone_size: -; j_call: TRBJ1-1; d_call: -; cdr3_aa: CASSPYLNTEAFF; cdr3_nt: TGTGCCAGCAGTCCTTACTTGAACACTGAAGCTTTCTTT
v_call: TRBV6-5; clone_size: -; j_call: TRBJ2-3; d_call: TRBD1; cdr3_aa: CASSWGTGADTQYF; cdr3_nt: TGTGCCAGCAGCTGGGGGACAGGGGCAGATACGCAGTATTTT
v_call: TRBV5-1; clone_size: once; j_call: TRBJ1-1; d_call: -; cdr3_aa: CASSFGGNTEAFF; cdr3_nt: TGCGCCAGCAGCTTCGGGGGGAACACTGAAGCTTTCTTT
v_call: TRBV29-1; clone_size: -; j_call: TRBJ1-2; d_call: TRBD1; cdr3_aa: CSVGQGNYGYTF; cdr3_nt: TGCAGCGTAGGACAGGGAAACTATGGCTACACCTTC
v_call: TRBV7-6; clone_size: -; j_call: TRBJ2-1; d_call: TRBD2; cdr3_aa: CASSIIPAGRNNEQFF; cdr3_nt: TGTGCCAGCAGCATCATCCCAGCGGGGCGTAACAATGAGCAGTTCTTC
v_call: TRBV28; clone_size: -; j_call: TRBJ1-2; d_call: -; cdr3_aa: CASSLGQPLLNNYGYTF; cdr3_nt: TGTGCCAGCAGTTTAGGGCAGCCACTCCTGAATAACTATGGCTACACCTTC
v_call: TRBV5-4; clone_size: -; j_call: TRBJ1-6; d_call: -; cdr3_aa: CASSMQTGNSPLHF; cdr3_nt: TGTGCCAGCAGCATGCAAACGGGAAATTCACCCCTCCACTTT
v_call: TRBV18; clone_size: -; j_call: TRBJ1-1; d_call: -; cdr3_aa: CASSPLDQSTGTEAFF; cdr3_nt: TGTGCCAGCTCACCACTCGACCAGAGCACAGGCACTGAAGCTTTCTTT
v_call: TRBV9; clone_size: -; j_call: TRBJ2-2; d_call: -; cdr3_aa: CASSPDTHGGELFF; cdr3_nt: TGTGCCAGCAGCCCGGACACCCACGGGGGGGAGCTGTTTTTT
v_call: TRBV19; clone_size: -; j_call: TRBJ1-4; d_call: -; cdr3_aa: CASSKQINEKLFF; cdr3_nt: TGTGCCAGTAGTAAACAGATTAATGAAAAACTGTTTTTT
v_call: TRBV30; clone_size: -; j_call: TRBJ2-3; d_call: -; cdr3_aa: CAWGGQVTDTQYF; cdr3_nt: TGTGCCTGGGGGGGGCAGGTCACAGATACGCAGTATTTT
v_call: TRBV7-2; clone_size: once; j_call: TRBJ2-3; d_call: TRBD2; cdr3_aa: CASSERGGISTDTQYF; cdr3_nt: TGTGCCAGCAGTGAACGGGGGGGCATTAGCACAGATACGCAGTATTTT
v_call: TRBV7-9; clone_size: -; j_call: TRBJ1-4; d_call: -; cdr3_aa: CASSLGHINEKLFF; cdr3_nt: TGTGCCAGCAGCTTAGGACACATTAATGAAAAACTGTTTTTT
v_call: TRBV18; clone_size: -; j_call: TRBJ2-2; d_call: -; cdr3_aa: CASSPRPGASRNTGELFF; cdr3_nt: TGTGCCAGCTCACCACGTCCAGGGGCTTCTAGGAACACCGGGGAGCTGTTTTTT
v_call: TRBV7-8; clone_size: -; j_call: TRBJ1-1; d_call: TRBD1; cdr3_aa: CASGRTGLNTEAFF; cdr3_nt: TGTGCCAGCGGACGGACAGGGTTGAACACTGAAGCTTTCTTT
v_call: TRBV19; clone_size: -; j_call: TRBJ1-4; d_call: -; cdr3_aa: CASSADYNEKLFF; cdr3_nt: TGTGCCAGTAGTGCGGACTATAATGAAAAACTGTTTTTT
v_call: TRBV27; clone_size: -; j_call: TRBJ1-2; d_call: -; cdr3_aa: CASSLSGYGYTF; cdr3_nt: TGTGCCAGCAGCCTCTCAGGATACGGCTACACCTTC
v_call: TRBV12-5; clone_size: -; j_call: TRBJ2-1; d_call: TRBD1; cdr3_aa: CASGPGTGSNEQFF; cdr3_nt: TGTGCTAGTGGGCCCGGGACAGGGTCCAATGAGCAGTTCTTC
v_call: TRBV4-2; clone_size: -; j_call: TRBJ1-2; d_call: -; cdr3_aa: CASSQTGSKYGYTF; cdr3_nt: TGTGCCAGCAGCCAAACAGGGAGTAAATATGGCTACACCTTC
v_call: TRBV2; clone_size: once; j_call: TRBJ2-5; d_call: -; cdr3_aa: CASKGREETQYF; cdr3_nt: TGTGCCAGCAAAGGCAGGGAAGAGACCCAGTACTTC
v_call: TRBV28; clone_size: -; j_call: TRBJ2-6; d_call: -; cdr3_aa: CASRAGANVLTF; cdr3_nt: TGTGCCAGCAGGGCCGGGGCCAACGTCCTGACTTTC
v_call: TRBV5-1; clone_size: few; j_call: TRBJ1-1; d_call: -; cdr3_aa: CASKLGDTGRTEAFF; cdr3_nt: TGCGCCAGCAAACTCGGGGACACGGGGCGCACTGAAGCTTTCTTT
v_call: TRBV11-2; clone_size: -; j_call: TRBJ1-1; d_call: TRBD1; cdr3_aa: CASSLALGRGIYNTEAFF; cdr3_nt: TGTGCCAGCAGCTTAGCCCTCGGCAGGGGGATTTACAACACTGAAGCTTTCTTT
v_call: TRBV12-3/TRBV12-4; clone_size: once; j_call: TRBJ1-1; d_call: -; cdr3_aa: CASSLRGIAEAFF; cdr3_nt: TGTGCCAGCAGTTTAAGGGGTATAGCTGAAGCTTTCTTT
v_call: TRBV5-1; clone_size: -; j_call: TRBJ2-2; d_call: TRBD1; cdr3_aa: CASSLIGQGVTGELFF; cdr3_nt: TGCGCCAGCAGCTTGATAGGACAGGGGGTCACCGGGGAGCTGTTTTTT
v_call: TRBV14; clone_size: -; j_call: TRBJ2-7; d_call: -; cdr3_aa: CASSQGYNEQYF; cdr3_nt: TGTGCCAGCAGCCAGGGCTACAACGAGCAGTACTTC
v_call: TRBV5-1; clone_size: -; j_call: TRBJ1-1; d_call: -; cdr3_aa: CASSPRGLDTEAFF; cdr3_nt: TGCGCCAGCAGCCCCAGAGGGCTGGACACTGAAGCTTTCTTT
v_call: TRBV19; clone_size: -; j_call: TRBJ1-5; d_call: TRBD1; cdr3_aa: CASRPTARGSAQPQHF; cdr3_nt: TGTGCCAGTAGGCCAACGGCCAGGGGGTCAGCTCAGCCCCAGCATTTT
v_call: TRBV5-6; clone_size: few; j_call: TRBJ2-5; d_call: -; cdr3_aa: CASSRGALAIGETQYF; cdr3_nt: TGTGCCAGCAGCCGGGGGGCACTAGCTATAGGCGAGACCCAGTACTTC
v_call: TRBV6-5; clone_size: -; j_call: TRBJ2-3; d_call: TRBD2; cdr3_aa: CASRRGAFFTDTQYF; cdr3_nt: TGTGCCAGCAGGCGGGGGGCGTTTTTCACAGATACGCAGTATTTT
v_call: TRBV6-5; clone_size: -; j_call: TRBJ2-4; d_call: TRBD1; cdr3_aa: CASSLQGAKNIQYF; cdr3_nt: TGTGCCAGCAGTTTACAGGGGGCCAAAAACATTCAGTACTTC
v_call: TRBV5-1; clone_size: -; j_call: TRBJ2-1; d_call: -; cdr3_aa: CASAAGNEQFF; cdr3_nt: TGCGCCAGCGCGGCCGGGAATGAGCAGTTCTTC
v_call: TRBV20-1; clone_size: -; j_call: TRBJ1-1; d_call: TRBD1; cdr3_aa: CSASDGQDTEAFF; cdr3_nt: TGCAGTGCTAGTGACGGACAGGATACTGAAGCTTTCTTT
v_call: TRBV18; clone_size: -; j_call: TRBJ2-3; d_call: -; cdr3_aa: CASSSGTSTDTQYF; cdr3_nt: TGTGCCAGCTCCTCCGGGACTTCCACAGATACGCAGTATTTT
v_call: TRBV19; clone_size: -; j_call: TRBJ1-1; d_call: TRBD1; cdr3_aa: CASSPKDRGSSTEAFF; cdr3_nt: TGTGCCAGTAGTCCCAAAGACAGGGGATCGAGCACTGAAGCTTTCTTT
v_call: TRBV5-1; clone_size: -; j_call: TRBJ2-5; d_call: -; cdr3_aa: CASSLVGETQYF; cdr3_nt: TGCGCCAGCAGCTTGGTCGGGGAGACCCAGTACTTC
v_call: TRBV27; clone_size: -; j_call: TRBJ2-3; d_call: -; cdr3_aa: CASSLFGLAGDTQYF; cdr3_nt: TGTGCCAGCAGTTTATTCGGGCTAGCCGGCGATACGCAGTATTTT